The source of this T cell receptor (beta chain) is a study of cytomegalovirus exposure and HLA in healthy donors. General study points: Associated with cytomegalovirus, according to the listing, were around 170 TCR beta chains. A subsequent analysis found that TCR clusters from the first cohort also tended to co-occur in the roughly 120 validation repertoires, with 94% of cluster scores above 0.

As for this clone: Antigen: not known.

Here immunoSEQ multiplex PCR was the method, and the copy in TCRdb shows in-frame clones only, minus some. The table records more than 110,000 clones, about 90% of them present only once. Germline V gives CDR1 SGHRS, CDR2 YFSETQ. Unmatched junction bases numbered 10, after V lost 4 bases and J lost 3 bases. The CDR3 is 15 amino acids. J is TRBJ2-7 and V is TRBV5-1; 7 bases match TRBD1. The sequence came from a man aged 18 to 29 in good health and CMV-seronegative. Sequenced sample: PBMCs. The DNA for the CDR3 is TGCGCCAGCAGCAAAATCGGGACAGCCATCTACGAGCAGTACTTC. This encodes CASSKIGTAIYEQYF.